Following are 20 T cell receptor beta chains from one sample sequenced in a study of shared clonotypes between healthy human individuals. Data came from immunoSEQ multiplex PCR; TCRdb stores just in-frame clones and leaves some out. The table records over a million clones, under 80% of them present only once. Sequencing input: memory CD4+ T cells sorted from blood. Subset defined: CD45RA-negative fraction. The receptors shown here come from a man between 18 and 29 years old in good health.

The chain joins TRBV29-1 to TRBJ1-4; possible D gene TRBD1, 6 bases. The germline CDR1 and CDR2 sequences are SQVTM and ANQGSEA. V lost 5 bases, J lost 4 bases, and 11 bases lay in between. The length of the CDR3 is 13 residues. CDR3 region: CSVQDSGNEKLFF. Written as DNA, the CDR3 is TGCAGCGTTCAGGACAGTGGTAATGAAAAACTGTTTTTT.

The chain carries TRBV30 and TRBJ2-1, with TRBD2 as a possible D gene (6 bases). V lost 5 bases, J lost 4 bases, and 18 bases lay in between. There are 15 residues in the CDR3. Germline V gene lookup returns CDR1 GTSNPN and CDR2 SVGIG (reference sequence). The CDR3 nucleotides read TGTGCCTGGTCCTCGGGGAGCGGGCATTACAATGAGCAGTTCTTC. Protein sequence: CAWSSGSGHYNEQFF.

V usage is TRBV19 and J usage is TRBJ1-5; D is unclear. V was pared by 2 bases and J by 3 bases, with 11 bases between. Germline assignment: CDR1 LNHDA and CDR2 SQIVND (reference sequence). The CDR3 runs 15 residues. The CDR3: CASSIQRGLNQPQHF. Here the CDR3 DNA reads TGTGCCAGTAGTATACAGCGCGGTCTCAATCAGCCCCAGCATTTT.

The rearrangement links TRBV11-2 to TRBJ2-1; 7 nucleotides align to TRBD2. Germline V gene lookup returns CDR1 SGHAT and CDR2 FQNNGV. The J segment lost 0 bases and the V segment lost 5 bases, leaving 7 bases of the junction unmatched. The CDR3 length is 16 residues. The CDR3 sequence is CASSRTPGGSYNEQFF. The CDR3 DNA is TGTGCCAGCAGCCGAACGCCGGGGGGCTCCTACAATGAGCAGTTCTTC.

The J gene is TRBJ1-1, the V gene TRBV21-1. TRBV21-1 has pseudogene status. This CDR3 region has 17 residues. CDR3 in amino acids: CASSKQYLPQGGDEAFF. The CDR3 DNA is TGTGCCAGCAGCAAACAATACCTACCGCAGGGAGGGGACGAAGCTTTCTTT.

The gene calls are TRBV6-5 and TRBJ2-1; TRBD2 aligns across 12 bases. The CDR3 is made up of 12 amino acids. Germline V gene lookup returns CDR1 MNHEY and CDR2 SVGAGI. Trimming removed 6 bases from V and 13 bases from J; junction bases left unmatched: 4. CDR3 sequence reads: CASSLTSGGQFF. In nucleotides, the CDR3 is TGTGCCAGCAGCCTGACTAGCGGGGGACAGTTCTTC.

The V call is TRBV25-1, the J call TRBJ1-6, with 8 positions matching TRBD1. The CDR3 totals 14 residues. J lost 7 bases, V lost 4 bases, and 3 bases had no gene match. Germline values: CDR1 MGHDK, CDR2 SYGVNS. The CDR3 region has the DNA TGTGCCAGCAGTGTGGGGGACAGGAATTCACCCCTCCACTTT. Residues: CASSVGDRNSPLHF. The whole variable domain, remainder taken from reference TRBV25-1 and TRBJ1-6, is EADIYQTPRYLVIGTGKKITLECSQTMGHDKMYWYQQDPGMELHLIHYSYGVNSTEKGDLSSESTVSRIRTEHFPLTLESARPSHTSQYLCASSVGDRNSPLHFGNGTRLTVT.

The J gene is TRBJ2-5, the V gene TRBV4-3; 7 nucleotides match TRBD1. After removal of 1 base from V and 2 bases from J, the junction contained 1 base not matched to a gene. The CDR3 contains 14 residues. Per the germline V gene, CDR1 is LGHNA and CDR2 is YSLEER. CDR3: CASSQGGQQETQYF. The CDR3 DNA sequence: TGCGCCAGCAGCCAAGGGGGACAGCAAGAGACCCAGTACTTC.

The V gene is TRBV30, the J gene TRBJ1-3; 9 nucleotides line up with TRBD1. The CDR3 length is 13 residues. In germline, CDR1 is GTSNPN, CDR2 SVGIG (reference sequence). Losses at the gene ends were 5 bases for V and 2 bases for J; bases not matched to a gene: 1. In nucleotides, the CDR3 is TGTGCCTGGCGGACAGGGGCTGGAAACACCATATATTTT. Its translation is CAWRTGAGNTIYF.

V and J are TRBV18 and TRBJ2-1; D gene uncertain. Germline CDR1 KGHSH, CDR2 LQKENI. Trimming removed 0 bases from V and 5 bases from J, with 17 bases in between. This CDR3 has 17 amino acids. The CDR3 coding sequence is TGTGCCAGCTCACCACCTAGCTCACCCCAACCGAACAATGAGCAGTTCTTC. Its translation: CASSPPSSPQPNNEQFF. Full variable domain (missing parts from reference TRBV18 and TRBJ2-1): NAGVMQNPRHLVRRRGQEARLRCSPMKGHSHVYWYRQLPEEGLKFMVYLQKENIIDESGMPKERFSAEFPKEGPSILRIQQVVRGDSAAYFCASSPPSSPQPNNEQFFGPGTRLTVL.

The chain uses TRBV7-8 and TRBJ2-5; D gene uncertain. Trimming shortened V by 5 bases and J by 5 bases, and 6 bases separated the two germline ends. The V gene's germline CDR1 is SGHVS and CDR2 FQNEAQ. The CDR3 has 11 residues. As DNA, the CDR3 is TGTGCCAGCAGCGAACGGGAGACCCAGTACTTC. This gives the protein CASSERETQYF.

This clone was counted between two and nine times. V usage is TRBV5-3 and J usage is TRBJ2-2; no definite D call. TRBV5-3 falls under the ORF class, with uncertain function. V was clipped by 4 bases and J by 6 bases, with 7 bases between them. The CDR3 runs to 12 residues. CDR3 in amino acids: CARSHGPGELFF. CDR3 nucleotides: TGTGCCAGAAGCCACGGACCCGGGGAGCTGTTTTTT.

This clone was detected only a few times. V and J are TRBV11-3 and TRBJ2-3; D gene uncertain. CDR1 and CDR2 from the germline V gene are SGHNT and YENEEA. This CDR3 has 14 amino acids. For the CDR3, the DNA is TGTGCAAAGGGCCCCCACAGTCCCACAGATACGCAGTATTTT. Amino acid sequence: CAKGPHSPTDTQYF.

For the CDR3, the DNA is TGCGCCAGCAGCCAAGAATGGGCCGGGGCGGGCAATGAGCAGTTCTTC. This codes for CASSQEWAGAGNEQFF. The gene calls are TRBV4-1 and TRBJ2-1; D is possibly TRBD1 or TRBD2 (5 bases each). This CDR3 has 16 residues. Trimming left V 0 bases short and J 6 bases short, with 15 bases between. Germline CDR1 and CDR2: MGHRA and YSYEKL.

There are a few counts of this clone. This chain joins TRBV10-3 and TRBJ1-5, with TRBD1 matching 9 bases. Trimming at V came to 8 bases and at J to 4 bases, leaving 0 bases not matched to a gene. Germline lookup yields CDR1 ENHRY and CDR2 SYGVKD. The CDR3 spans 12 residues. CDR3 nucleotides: TGTGCCATCGGACAGGGGAATCAGCCCCAGCATTTT. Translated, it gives CAIGQGNQPQHF.

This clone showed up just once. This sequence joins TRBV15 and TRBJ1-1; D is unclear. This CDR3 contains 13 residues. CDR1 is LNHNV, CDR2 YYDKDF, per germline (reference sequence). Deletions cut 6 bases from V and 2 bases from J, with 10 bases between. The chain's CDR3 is CATSLEGNTEAFF. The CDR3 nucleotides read TGTGCCACCAGTTTGGAAGGAAACACTGAAGCTTTCTTT.

The CDR3 reads CASSMRDRTISGANVLTF. The CDR3 bases are TGTGCCAGCAGTATGAGGGACAGGACCATCTCTGGGGCCAACGTCCTGACTTTC. The chain uses TRBV27 and TRBJ2-6; 8 nucleotides align to TRBD1. Germline CDR1 is MNHEY and CDR2 is SMNVEV (reference sequence). The CDR3 has 18 residues. V lost 5 bases and J lost 0; bases outside the gene matches: 9.

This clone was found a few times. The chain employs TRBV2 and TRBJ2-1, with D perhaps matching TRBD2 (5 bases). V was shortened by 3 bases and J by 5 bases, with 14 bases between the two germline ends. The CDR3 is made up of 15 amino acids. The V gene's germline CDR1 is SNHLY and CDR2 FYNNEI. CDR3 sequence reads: CASSDRDIADNEQFF. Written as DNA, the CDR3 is TGTGCCAGCAGTGACCGGGATATAGCCGACAATGAGCAGTTCTTC. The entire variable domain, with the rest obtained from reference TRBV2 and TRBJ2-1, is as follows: EPEVTQTPSHQVTQMGQEVILRCVPISNHLYFYWYRQILGQKVEFLVSFYNNEISEKSEIFDDQFSVERPDGSNFTLKIRSTKLEDSAMYFCASSDRDIADNEQFFGPGTRLTVL.

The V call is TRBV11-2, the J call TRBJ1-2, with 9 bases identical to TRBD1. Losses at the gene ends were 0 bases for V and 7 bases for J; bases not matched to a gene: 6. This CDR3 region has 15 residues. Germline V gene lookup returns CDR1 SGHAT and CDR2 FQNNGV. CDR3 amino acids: CASSLEGQGVRGYTF. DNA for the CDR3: TGTGCCAGCAGCTTAGAGGGACAGGGAGTTCGTGGCTACACCTTC.

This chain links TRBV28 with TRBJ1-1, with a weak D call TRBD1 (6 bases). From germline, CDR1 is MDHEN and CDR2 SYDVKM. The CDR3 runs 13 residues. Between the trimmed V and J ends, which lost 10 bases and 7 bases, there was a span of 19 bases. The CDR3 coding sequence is TGTGCCATTACCGGGGGGCAGTTTGGTGAAGCTTTCTTT. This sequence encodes CAITGGQFGEAFF.